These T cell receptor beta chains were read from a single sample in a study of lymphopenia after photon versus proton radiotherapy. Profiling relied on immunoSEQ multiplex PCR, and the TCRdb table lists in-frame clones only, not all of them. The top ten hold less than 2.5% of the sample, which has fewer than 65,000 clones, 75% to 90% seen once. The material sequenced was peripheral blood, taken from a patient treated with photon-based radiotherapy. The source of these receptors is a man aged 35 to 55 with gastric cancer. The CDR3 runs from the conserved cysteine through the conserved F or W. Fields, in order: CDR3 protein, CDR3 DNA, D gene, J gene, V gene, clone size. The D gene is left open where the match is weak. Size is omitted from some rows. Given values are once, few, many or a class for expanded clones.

CASSQDTGIENTEAFF,TGTGCCAGCAGCCAAGATACGGGAATAGAAAACACTGAAGCTTTCTTT,NA,TRBJ1-1,TRBV14,NA
CAWKGGQGDTGELFF,TGTGCCTGGAAAGGGGGACAGGGGGACACCGGGGAGCTGTTTTTT,TRBD1,TRBJ2-2,TRBV30,NA
CAWKRDRAYEQYF,TGTGCCTGGAAGCGGGACAGAGCCTACGAGCAGTACTTC,NA,TRBJ2-7,TRBV30,NA
CASSIRIGGLVVGSNQPQHF,TGTGCCAGTAGTATCCGGATCGGGGGGCTGGTGGTCGGGAGCAATCAGCCCCAGCATTTT,NA,TRBJ1-5,TRBV19,NA
CASSFDTYNEQFF,TGCGCCAGCAGCTTTGATACCTACAATGAGCAGTTCTTC,NA,TRBJ2-1,TRBV5-1,once
CASSQGSGGYSYEQYF,TGCGCCAGCAGCCAAGGAAGCGGGGGCTATTCCTACGAGCAGTACTTC,TRBD2,TRBJ2-7,TRBV4-3,NA
CAWTGGRGHGYTF,TGTGCCTGGACAGGGGGCCGCGGCCATGGCTACACCTTC,TRBD1,TRBJ1-2,TRBV6-9,NA
CASSVGAGEGPDTQYF,TGTGCCAGCAGCGTAGGAGCAGGGGAGGGTCCAGATACGCAGTATTTT,NA,TRBJ2-3,TRBV9,NA
CASRQGAQSGELFF,TGTGCCAGCAGACAGGGGGCGCAGAGCGGGGAGCTGTTTTTT,TRBD1,TRBJ2-2,TRBV2,NA
CASRTGTGVTNEKLFF,TGTGCCAGCAGAACCGGGACAGGGGTCACTAATGAAAAACTGTTTTTT,TRBD1,TRBJ1-4,TRBV2,NA
CASSLRGVRAVNTEAFF,TGTGCCAGCAGCTTAAGAGGAGTTCGAGCGGTGAACACTGAAGCTTTCTTT,NA,TRBJ1-1,TRBV7-9,NA
CASSLVGTGSNTGELFF,TGTGCCAGCAGCTTAGTCGGGACAGGGAGTAACACCGGGGAGCTGTTTTTT,TRBD1,TRBJ2-2,TRBV11-3,NA
CASSTDAGVQPQHF,TGTGCCAGCTCAACGGATGCGGGGGTCCAGCCCCAGCATTTT,NA,TRBJ1-5,TRBV18,NA
CASTRGSEGNTIYF,TGTGCCAGCACTAGGGGTTCTGAAGGAAACACCATATATTTT,NA,TRBJ1-3,TRBV2,NA
CASSLAVGAFF,TGTGCCAGCAGCTTAGCAGTCGGGGCTTTCTTT,NA,TRBJ1-1,TRBV5-5,medium-sized
CASSEQQGSYNEQFF,TGTGCCAGCAGTGAGCAACAGGGGTCCTACAATGAGCAGTTCTTC,TRBD1,TRBJ2-1,TRBV6-1,NA
CASSQGKASGRSGANVLTF,TGCGCCAGCAGCCAAGGGAAGGCCTCGGGGCGTTCTGGGGCCAACGTCCTGACTTTC,NA,TRBJ2-6,TRBV4-1,NA